One T cell receptor beta chain is described in this entry. Its antigen is undetermined. The data stem from a study of a mutant IDH1 vaccine in newly diagnosed glioma. Looking at the study overall: The patients received vaccinations eight times, in weeks 1, 3, 5, 7, 11, 15, 19 and 23. Patients began vaccination 4-6 weeks after radiotherapy alone, or with temozolomide cycles.

The germline V and J ends were trimmed by 5 bases and 0 bases, with 11 bases remaining between them. The CDR3 length is 15 residues. Germline loops: CDR1 SGHTS, CDR2 YDEGEE. Time point here: week 23, last vaccination. Vaccinated patients received 300 ug of mutant IDH1 20-mer peptide per dose, with topical imiquimod. Data came from immunoSEQ multiplex PCR; TCRdb stores just in-frame clones and leaves some out. The sample gives 35,000 to 55,000 clones, 84% of which show up once; 2% to 3% is in the top ten. This chain joins TRBV5-8 and TRBJ1-4; unclear D gene. The sequenced sample was PBMCs, obtained from a glioma patient whose treatment included an IDH1 peptide vaccine. The sequence was obtained from a young woman with glioma. Some clones in this sample may be carry-over from other donors' samples. The CDR3, as DNA: TGTGCCAGCAGTATCCGCGTTACAACTAATGAAAAACTGTTTTTT. Its protein is CASSIRVTTNEKLFF.